These 27 T cell receptor beta chains came from one sample sequenced in a study of regulatory dendritic cells for organ transplantation. Antigen specificity for these receptors is unknown. Clones were read by immunoSEQ multiplex PCR, and TCRdb kept only the in-frame ones, dropping some. The data show 15,000 to 20,000 clones, roughly 80% seen once. CFSE-labeled sorted T cells met regulatory or mature dendritic cells for 4 to 6 days. The specimen sequenced was memory CD4+ T cells from blood cultured with regulatory dendritic cells. The subset is: CD45RO+ memory T cells. These receptors were obtained from a human donor in good health.

V usage is TRBV14 and J usage is TRBJ1-2; D gene unclear. Between the trimmed V and J ends, which lost 2 bases and 8 bases, there was a span of 6 bases. Germline V gives CDR1 SGHDN, CDR2 FVKESK. CDR3 length: 11 amino acids. Written as DNA, the CDR3 is TGTGCCAGCAGCCAACGCGGAGGCTACACCTTC. This sequence encodes CASSQRGGYTF.

This clone was counted a single time. The J gene is TRBJ1-1, the V gene TRBV12-5, with 9 bases fitting TRBD1. V shed 1 base and J 11 bases; nucleotides not matched to a gene: 2. Per the germline V gene, CDR1 is LGHNT and CDR2 is FRNRAP. The length of the CDR3 is 12 residues. CDR3 in amino acids: CASGLGTGEAFF. As DNA, the CDR3 is TGTGCTAGTGGTTTGGGGACAGGGGAGGCTTTCTTT. Full variable domain (outside the CDR3, taken from reference TRBV12-5 and TRBJ1-1): DARVTQTPRHKVTEMGQEVTMRCQPILGHNTVFWYRQTMMQGLELLAYFRNRAPLDDSGMPKDRFSAEMPDATLATLKIQPSEPRDSAVYFCASGLGTGEAFFGQGTRLTVV.

The genes are TRBV9 and TRBJ2-3, with 9 bases identical to TRBD2. The germline gives CDR1 SGDLS, CDR2 YYNGEE. V dropped 3 bases and J dropped 3; count of bases not matched to a gene: 8. This CDR3 has 16 residues. CDR3 in DNA: TGTGCCAGCAGCGCCCTGGGGCTAGCGGGGACAGATACGCAGTATTTT. Its translation: CASSALGLAGTDTQYF.

The chain joins TRBV7-2 to TRBJ1-2, with D unresolved. The CDR3 consists of 13 residues. The germline V gene encodes CDR1 SGHTA and CDR2 FQGNSA. Trimming took 5 bases from V and 5 from J, leaving 12 bases between them. The CDR3 coding sequence is TGTGCCAGCAGCGCCGGACCGGAGTATGGCTACACCTTC. This sequence encodes CASSAGPEYGYTF.

The CDR3 spells CASSTPTGGRNNEQFF. In nucleotides, the CDR3 is TGTGCCAGTAGTACCCCGACAGGAGGGAGAAACAATGAGCAGTTCTTC. V usage is TRBV19 and J usage is TRBJ2-1; D tentatively reads TRBD1 or TRBD2 (6 bases each). The V gene lost 4 bases and the J gene lost 5 bases, with 18 bases spanning the gap. CDR1 LNHDA and CDR2 SQIVND come from the germline V gene (reference sequence). The CDR3 totals 16 residues.

The V and J genes are TRBV13 and TRBJ2-1, with TRBD2 matching 7 bases. Trimming removed 1 base from V and 6 bases from J; junction bases left unmatched: 3. CDR3 length: 14 residues. Per germline, CDR1 PRHDT and CDR2 FYEKMQ (reference sequence). This CDR3 is CASSLAAGVNEQFF. Written as DNA, the CDR3 is TGTGCCAGCAGCTTAGCGGCGGGAGTCAATGAGCAGTTCTTC. Full variable domain (remainder filled in from reference TRBV13 and TRBJ2-1): AAGVIQSPRHLIKEKRETATLKCYPIPRHDTVYWYQQGPGQDPQFLISFYEKMQSDKGSIPDRFSAQQFSDYHSELNMSSLELGDSALYFCASSLAAGVNEQFFGPGTRLTVL.

The rearrangement uses TRBV13 and TRBJ2-2; 9 bases align to TRBD2. After removal of 0 bases from V and 3 bases from J, the junction contained 2 bases not matched to a gene. The CDR3 sequence is 16 residues long. Germline V gene lookup returns CDR1 PRHDT and CDR2 FYEKMQ (reference sequence). The CDR3 region is CASSLGERGDTGELFF. CDR3 bases: TGTGCCAGCAGCTTAGGCGAGCGGGGGGACACCGGGGAGCTGTTTTTT.

The J gene is TRBJ1-4, the V gene TRBV6-1; D is unclear. In germline, CDR1 is MNHNS, CDR2 SASEGT. This CDR3 is built from 14 residues. Trimming pared 4 bases from V and 4 bases from J, leaving 10 bases between. The CDR3, as DNA: TGTGCCAGCAGTGTTCCCCGGGTTAATGAAAAACTGTTTTTT. Translating it yields CASSVPRVNEKLFF.

The V call is TRBV4-3, the J call TRBJ2-7; 7 bases fit TRBD1. The germline V gene has CDR1 LGHNA and CDR2 YSLEER. The V gene end was trimmed by 5 bases and the J gene end by 2 bases; junction bases not matched to a gene: 9. The CDR3 extends over 15 amino acids. CDR3 protein: CASSSRQGETYEQYF. CDR3 coding DNA: TGCGCCAGCAGCTCTCGACAGGGAGAAACCTACGAGCAGTACTTC.

This clone was observed a handful of times. J is TRBJ1-6 and V is TRBV5-4, with D hard to call. CDR3 length: 12 amino acids. Per the germline V gene, CDR1 is SGHNT and CDR2 is YYREEE (reference sequence). V lost 2 bases, J lost 12 bases, and 9 bases lay in between. CDR3 bases: TGTGCCAGCAGCTTTGAGGCAGAACCCCTCCACTTT. It translates to CASSFEAEPLHF.

The chain has TRBV7-6 and TRBJ2-3; D might be TRBD2 (5 bases). The V gene lost 1 base and the J gene lost 1 base, with 9 bases spanning the gap. CDR3 size: 15 residues. The germline gives CDR1 SGHVS, CDR2 FNYEAQ. CDR3 coding DNA: TGTGCCAGCAGCTTAGGGGCCGGGGGCACAGATACGCAGTATTTT. It codes for CASSLGAGGTDTQYF.

V usage is TRBV7-9 and J usage is TRBJ2-5; the D gene is possibly TRBD1 (5 bases). This CDR3 contains 11 residues. The V end lost 11 bases, the J end lost 1 base, and 8 bases lay between the germline ends. The germline gives CDR1 SEHNR, CDR2 FQNEAQ (reference sequence). CDR3 region: CAGAFQETQYF. In nucleotides, the CDR3 is TGTGCCGGGGCCTTCCAAGAGACCCAGTACTTC. The full variable domain, in which reference TRBV7-9 and TRBJ2-5 provide the parts outside the CDR3, is DTGVSQNPRHKITKRGQNVTFRCDPISEHNRLYWYRQTLGQGPEFLTYFQNEAQLEKSRLLSDRFSAERPKGSFSTLEIQRTEQGDSAMYLCAGAFQETQYFGPGTRLLVL.

The chain is built from TRBV19 and TRBJ1-1, with D perhaps TRBD1 (6 bases). This CDR3 is 16 amino acids long. Trimming cost V 4 bases and J 1 base, with 16 bases left between them. Germline loops: CDR1 LNHDA, CDR2 SQIVND (reference sequence). The CDR3 sequence is CASSRTDTGKNTEAFF. The CDR3 DNA is TGTGCCAGTAGTAGAACTGACACAGGGAAGAACACTGAAGCTTTCTTT. Drawing the rest from reference TRBV19 and TRBJ1-1, the complete variable domain is DGGITQSPKYLFRKEGQNVTLSCEQNLNHDAMYWYRQDPGQGLRLIYYSQIVNDFQKGDIAEGYSVSREKKESFPLTVTSAQKNPTAFYLCASSRTDTGKNTEAFFGQGTRLTVV.

J is TRBJ2-7 and V is TRBV7-2, with 9 bases that match TRBD2. V lost 5 bases and J lost 4; bases outside the gene matches: 6. The CDR3 loop spans 14 amino acids. CDR1 is SGHTA and CDR2 is FQGNSA in the germline V gene. The CDR3 DNA follows: TGTGCCAGCAGCGTAAGCGGGGGGAAGTACGAGCAGTACTTC. It is translated as CASSVSGGKYEQYF.

The rearrangement links TRBV4-2 to TRBJ2-7; 7 positions match TRBD2. The CDR3 has 15 amino acids. From germline, CDR1 is LGHNA and CDR2 YNFKEQ. The V and J ends lost 4 bases and 3 bases, in that order; junction bases with no gene match: 9. This CDR3 is CASSPTGTTIYEQYF. CDR3 bases: TGTGCCAGCAGCCCTACCGGGACTACTATCTACGAGCAGTACTTC.

This rearrangement joins TRBV29-1 to TRBJ2-1; TRBD2 might be the D (5 bases). Looked up from germline, CDR1 is SQVTM and CDR2 is ANQGSEA. The CDR3 is made up of 12 amino acids. V gave up 4 bases and J gave up 10 bases, with 14 bases separating them. This CDR3 is CSVALAFREQFF. DNA for the CDR3: TGCAGCGTTGCCCTAGCTTTCCGGGAGCAGTTCTTC.

The genes are TRBV19 and TRBJ2-7; TRBD1 matches at 9 bases. Looked up from germline, CDR1 is LNHDA and CDR2 is SQIVND (reference sequence). This CDR3 is 14 amino acids long. The trim removed 3 bases at V and 2 bases at J, leaving 2 bases unmatched. The CDR3 coding sequence is TGTGCCAGTAGTATCGGACAGGGGACCTACGAGCAGTACTTC. This gives the protein CASSIGQGTYEQYF.

The J gene is TRBJ2-5, the V gene TRBV27, with D hard to call. The CDR3 contains 13 residues. V lost 3 bases and J 4 bases, leaving 9 bases between the germline ends. Looked up from germline, CDR1 is MNHEY and CDR2 is SMNVEV (reference sequence). CDR3 nucleotide sequence: TGTGCCAGCAGTTTTGTTGGTGCAGAGACCCAGTACTTC. Its translation is CASSFVGAETQYF.

The chain uses TRBV28 and TRBJ2-4; 8 positions agree with TRBD1. V lost 10 bases to trimming and J lost 3 bases; unmatched junction nucleotides: 11. Germline V CDR1 and CDR2: MDHEN, SYDVKM. This CDR3 is 15 amino acids long. The CDR3 sequence: CATKITGTGKNIQYF. Here the CDR3 DNA reads TGTGCCACCAAGATAACCGGGACAGGCAAAAACATTCAGTACTTC.

Concerning this clone itself: The germline gene is not matched at one end of the junction; a read error may be the cause. CDR3: CASSLVPTVAKNIQYF. Here the CDR3 DNA reads TGTGCTAGCAGCTTAGTACCTACCGTAGCCAAAAACATTCAGTACTTC. The V and J genes are TRBV7-7 and TRBJ2-4, with unresolved D. CDR1 and CDR2 from the germline V gene are SSHAT and FNYEAQ (reference sequence). This CDR3 has 16 amino acids.

The chain employs TRBV7-2 and TRBJ2-6, with D uncertain. CDR1 and CDR2 (germline): SGHTA, FQGNSA. The CDR3 runs to 15 residues. V was clipped by 1 base and J by 4 bases, with 8 bases between them. DNA for the CDR3: TGTGCCAGCAGCTTAGTGGAATGGGGGGCCAACGTCCTGACTTTC. Translating it yields CASSLVEWGANVLTF.

J is TRBJ2-7 and V is TRBV7-2, with 9 bases matching TRBD1. The CDR3 totals 15 residues. The ends lost 5 bases at V and 4 bases at J; junction bases unmatched: 9. Per the germline V gene, CDR1 is SGHTA and CDR2 is FQGNSA. The CDR3 sequence: CASSPTAGQGYEQYF. The CDR3 bases are TGTGCCAGCAGCCCGACTGCGGGACAGGGTTACGAGCAGTACTTC.

The V gene is TRBV11-1, the J gene TRBJ1-2; D is unclear. Per the germline V gene, CDR1 is SGHAT and CDR2 is FQDESV (reference sequence). V lost 5 bases, J lost 5 bases, and 12 bases lay in between. This CDR3 has 13 amino acids. The CDR3 DNA sequence: TGTGCCAGCAGCGAGAACCAGAAGTATGGCTACACCTTC. It codes for CASSENQKYGYTF. The variable domain in full, completed from reference TRBV11-1 and TRBJ1-2, reads EAEVAQSPRYKITEKSQAVAFWCDPISGHATLYWYRQILGQGPELLVQFQDESVVDDSQLPKDRFSAERLKGVDSTLKIQPAELGDSAMYLCASSENQKYGYTFGSGTRLTVV.

As for this clone: The same CDR3 is also encoded by other DNA sequences in this sample. CDR3 protein: CASSLVRTGELFF. DNA for the CDR3: TGTGCCAGCAGCTTGGTGAGAACCGGGGAGCTGTTTTTT. The chain couples TRBV5-6 to TRBJ2-2; no clear D. The CDR3 consists of 13 residues. Germline V CDR1 and CDR2: SGHDT, YYEEEE. V lost 0 bases and J lost 5, with 5 bases in between.

This CDR3 reads CASRGGSPSYEQYF. Written as DNA, the CDR3 is TGTGCCAGCAGGGGGGGTTCCCCTTCCTACGAGCAGTACTTC. The V and J genes are TRBV11-2 and TRBJ2-7; possible D gene TRBD2, 6 bases. V lost 6 bases to trimming and J lost 1 base, with 13 bases between them. Germline V gene lookup returns CDR1 SGHAT and CDR2 FQNNGV. This CDR3 spans 14 amino acids.

This chain joins TRBV4-3 and TRBJ2-6, with 9 nucleotides matching TRBD1. The V gene end was trimmed by 4 bases and the J gene end by 0 bases; junction bases not matched to a gene: 4. The CDR3 has 17 residues. Germline values: CDR1 LGHNA, CDR2 YSLEER. The CDR3 protein is CASSPRDRDSGANVLTF. The CDR3 bases are TGCGCCAGCAGCCCCCGGGACAGGGACTCTGGGGCCAACGTCCTGACTTTC.

V is TRBV27 and J is TRBJ2-7; 7 nucleotides line up with TRBD2. Germline V gene data show CDR1 as MNHEY and CDR2 as SMNVEV (reference sequence). Germline trimming cut 0 bases from V and 5 bases from J; bases unmatched to any gene: 4. The CDR3 runs 14 residues. The CDR3 reads CASSLSGGYHEQYF. The CDR3 nucleotides read TGTGCCAGCAGTTTATCGGGGGGGTACCACGAGCAGTACTTC.